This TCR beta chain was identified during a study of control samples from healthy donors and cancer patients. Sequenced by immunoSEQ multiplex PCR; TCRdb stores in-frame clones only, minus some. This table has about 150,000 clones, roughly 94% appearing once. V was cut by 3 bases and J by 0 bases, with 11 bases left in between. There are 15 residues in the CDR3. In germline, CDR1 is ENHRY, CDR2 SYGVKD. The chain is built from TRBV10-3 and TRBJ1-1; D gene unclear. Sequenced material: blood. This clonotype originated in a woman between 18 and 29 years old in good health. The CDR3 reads CAISDQENLNTEAFF. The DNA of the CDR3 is TGTGCCATCAGTGATCAGGAGAATCTGAACACTGAAGCTTTCTTT.